The 11 T cell receptor beta chains below were found in one sample sequenced in a study of shared clonotypes between healthy human individuals. Data came from immunoSEQ multiplex PCR; TCRdb stores just in-frame clones and leaves some out. The data show 2,500,000 or so clones, with roughly 93% seen just once and 0.36% held by the top ten. The sample taken for sequencing was naive CD4+ T cells from PBMCs. Subset meaning: CD45RA+ positively selected. The receptors come from a man between 18 and 29 years old in good health. Some clones in this sample may be carry-over from other donors' samples.

The chain links TRBV5-4 to TRBJ2-3; 8 bases map to TRBD2. This CDR3 comprises 14 residues. V shed 4 bases, J shed 1 base, and the junction held 2 bases outside the gene matches. The germline CDR1 and CDR2 sequences are SGHNT and YYREEE (reference sequence). In nucleotides, the CDR3 is TGTGCCAGCAGCCCGACTAGCGGCACAGATACGCAGTATTTT. Its translation is CASSPTSGTDTQYF.

Points on this clone: The sample carries other DNA sequences with the same CDR3. The chain is built from TRBV18 and TRBJ1-2; tentatively, D is TRBD1 (6 bases). V shed 3 bases and J shed 2 bases, with 10 bases lying between them. The CDR3 is 14 amino acids. Germline V CDR1 and CDR2: KGHSH, LQKENI. The CDR3 DNA sequence: TGTGCCAGCTCACCTCAGGGGTTGAACTATGGCTACACCTTC. Its translation is CASSPQGLNYGYTF.

This clone appeared a single time. This chain connects TRBV7-8 to TRBJ2-5; TRBD2 matches 15 bases. CDR1 and CDR2 (germline): SGHVS, FQNEAQ. The CDR3 is made up of 17 amino acids. V was pared by 4 bases and J by 2 bases, with 5 bases of the junction left unmatched. The CDR3 nucleotides are TGTGCCAGCAGCTCGCTGGGACTAGCGGGAGGACAAGAGACCCAGTACTTC. Its protein is CASSSLGLAGGQETQYF.

The rearrangement joins TRBV30 to TRBJ2-7; weak D call: TRBD1 (5 bases). With 1 base removed from V and 0 bases from J, the gap between germline ends came to 10 bases. Per germline, CDR1 GTSNPN and CDR2 SVGIG (reference sequence). The CDR3 runs 14 residues. The CDR3 DNA reads as TGTGCCTGGAGTGACGACGGACACTCCTACGAGCAGTACTTC. This codes for CAWSDDGHSYEQYF.

The J gene is TRBJ1-3, the V gene TRBV9, with 7 positions matching TRBD1. The CDR3 runs to 16 residues. The germline V gene has CDR1 SGDLS and CDR2 YYNGEE. The V segment lost 3 bases and the J segment 4 bases; nucleotides outside the gene matches: 10. CDR3 nucleotides: TGTGCCAGCAGCGCCCCTCTGACAGGGATCGGAAACACCATATATTTT. Its translation: CASSAPLTGIGNTIYF.

This chain connects TRBV2 to TRBJ2-5; 7 bases line up with TRBD1. The CDR3 covers 14 residues. V shed 6 bases and J 4 bases; nucleotides not matched to a gene: 8. CDR1 is SNHLY, CDR2 FYNNEI, per germline. CDR3 bases: TGTGCCAGCAGCCCCATAGACAGGGTAGAGACCCAGTACTTC. Its translation: CASSPIDRVETQYF.

The rearrangement joins TRBV21-1 to TRBJ1-2. TRBV21-1 is a pseudogene locus. This CDR3 spans 11 amino acids. The CDR3 DNA reads TGTGCCAGCAGAGGGCACTATGGCTACACCTTC. Residues: CASRGHYGYTF.

The chain carries TRBV6-1 and TRBJ2-1, with TRBD2 matching over 11 bases. The CDR3 sequence is 17 residues long. Germline assignment: CDR1 MNHNS and CDR2 SASEGT. V lost 0 bases to trimming and J lost 6 bases; unmatched junction nucleotides: 7. The CDR3 loop reads CASSEAWSGLAGNEQFF. CDR3 in DNA: TGTGCCAGCAGTGAAGCTTGGAGTGGACTAGCGGGCAATGAGCAGTTCTTC.

The V gene is TRBV9, the J gene TRBJ2-5; D may match TRBD1 or TRBD2 (6 bases each). The length of the CDR3 is 14 residues. From germline, CDR1 is SGDLS and CDR2 YYNGEE. The germline V and J ends were trimmed by 0 bases and 4 bases, with 10 bases remaining between them. The CDR3 DNA follows: TGTGCCAGCAGCGTAGGCGGGACATCAGAGACCCAGTACTTC. Its protein product is CASSVGGTSETQYF.

CDR3 region: CASSYSQGMVYNEQFF. For the CDR3, the DNA is TGTGCCAGCAGTTATTCCCAGGGAATGGTCTACAATGAGCAGTTCTTC. The rearrangement uses TRBV6-5 and TRBJ2-1, with D possibly TRBD1 on 5 matching bases. V lost 3 bases and J 3 bases, leaving 15 bases between the germline ends. In germline, CDR1 is MNHEY, CDR2 SVGAGI. The CDR3 covers 16 residues.

The V and J genes are TRBV2 and TRBJ2-3; 8 bases map to TRBD1. From germline, CDR1 is SNHLY and CDR2 FYNNEI. This CDR3 has 13 residues. Trimming cost V 5 bases and J 5 bases; bases outside gene matches: 3. As DNA, the CDR3 is TGTGCCAGCAGTACACAGGGGGGAGATACGCAGTATTTT. Its translation is CASSTQGGDTQYF. The full variable domain, its missing parts supplied by reference TRBV2 and TRBJ2-3, is EPEVTQTPSHQVTQMGQEVILRCVPISNHLYFYWYRQILGQKVEFLVSFYNNEISEKSEIFDDQFSVERPDGSNFTLKIRSTKLEDSAMYFCASSTQGGDTQYFGPGTRLTVL.